This passage covers 17 T cell receptor beta chains from one sample sequenced in a study of blood T cell repertoires in COVID-19. The protocol was immunoSEQ multiplex PCR, while the TCRdb copy is restricted to in-frame clones and leaves out a portion. The sample has about 220,000 clones; 75% to 85% are singletons. The specimen was peripheral blood. These receptors were taken from a man aged 45-60 years with active or convalescent COVID-19.

V and J are TRBV4-3 and TRBJ2-2; D is uncertain. Trimming removed 0 bases from V and 2 bases from J, with 16 bases in between. CDR1 and CDR2 from the germline V gene are LGHNA and YSLEER. The CDR3 covers 18 residues. The CDR3 here is CASSQEVVSHINTGELFF. The DNA of the CDR3 is TGCGCCAGCAGCCAAGAAGTCGTTTCACACATTAACACCGGGGAGCTGTTTTTT.

J is TRBJ2-7 and V is TRBV14; TRBD1 matches 7 bases. With V trimmed by 1 base and J by 2 bases, 8 bases remained unmatched. The germline V gene encodes CDR1 SGHDN and CDR2 FVKESK. This CDR3 comprises 16 residues. Here the CDR3 reads CASSQVGRGNPYEQYF. The DNA of the CDR3 is TGTGCCAGCAGCCAAGTTGGCAGGGGGAACCCCTACGAGCAGTACTTC.

The chain recombines TRBV2 with TRBJ1-4; 9 bases are a match to TRBD1. CDR3 length: 14 residues. Germline CDR1 is SNHLY and CDR2 is FYNNEI. J gave up 8 bases and V 6 bases, and 7 bases lay outside the gene matches. The CDR3 is CASSTTGGYEKLFF. In DNA, the CDR3 is TGTGCCAGCAGCACGACAGGGGGATACGAAAAACTGTTTTTT.

The sample holds a few counts of this clone. This rearrangement joins TRBV3-1 (or the pseudogene TRBV3-2) to TRBJ1-3, with D perhaps matching TRBD1 (5 bases). The V end lost 0 bases, the J end lost 6 bases, and 12 bases lay between the germline ends. Germline CDR1 and CDR2: LGHDT and YNNKEL (reference sequence). The CDR3 loop spans 15 amino acids. This chain's CDR3 is CASSQDRRVENTIYF. The CDR3 coding sequence is TGTGCCAGCAGCCAAGATCGCAGGGTCGAAAACACCATATATTTT.

The chain employs TRBV15 and TRBJ2-1; perhaps TRBD2 as D (6 bases). The length of the CDR3 is 15 residues. Trimming removed 2 bases from V and 6 bases from J, with 14 bases in between. The germline gives CDR1 LNHNV, CDR2 YYDKDF (reference sequence). In nucleotides, the CDR3 is TGTGCCACCAGCAGACGACTGGAGGGGACCAATGAGCAGTTCTTC. Translation gives CATSRRLEGTNEQFF.

This clone has a handful of counts. The CDR3 nucleotides read TGTGCCAGCAGTCAGACAGATCCGAACACTGAAGCTTTCTTT. As protein: CASSQTDPNTEAFF. The chain recombines TRBV2 with TRBJ1-1, with D possibly being TRBD1 (5 bases). From germline, CDR1 is SNHLY and CDR2 FYNNEI. CDR3 length: 14 residues. Trimming pared 5 bases from V and 1 base from J, leaving 11 bases between.

This chain links TRBV7-2 with TRBJ2-3; D perhaps matches TRBD2 (7 bases). Deletions cut 4 bases from V and 2 bases from J, with 13 bases between. CDR1 and CDR2 (germline): SGHTA, FQGNSA. The CDR3 spans 15 residues. CDR3 in DNA: TGTGCCAGCAGCTGGAGGGGGGGGCCCACAGATACGCAGTATTTT. It encodes CASSWRGGPTDTQYF.

This rearrangement joins TRBV15 to TRBJ2-2; D is undetermined. This CDR3 is 14 amino acids long. CDR1 is LNHNV and CDR2 is YYDKDF in the germline V gene (reference sequence). Trimming removed 0 bases at V and 7 bases at J, with 9 bases between. The CDR3 DNA reads as TGTGCCACCAGCAGAGAACACCTTATCGGGGAGCTGTTTTTT. Translation: CATSREHLIGELFF.

The J gene is TRBJ1-1, the V gene TRBV5-1; 8 bases are a match to TRBD1. Germline V gives CDR1 SGHRS, CDR2 YFSETQ. The ends lost 3 bases at V and 1 base at J; junction bases unmatched: 5. The CDR3 loop spans 15 amino acids. The CDR3 protein is CASSWTGNRNTEAFF. DNA of the CDR3: TGCGCCAGCAGCTGGACAGGGAACAGGAACACTGAAGCTTTCTTT.

The chain joins TRBV2 to TRBJ1-6, with 8 bases fitting TRBD1. V trimming: 4 bases; J trimming: 13 bases; junction bases outside the gene matches: 12. CDR1 SNHLY and CDR2 FYNNEI come from the germline V gene. The CDR3 has 15 residues. CDR3 sequence (DNA): TGTGCCAGCAGTGGCGGACAGGGTAGATATGGGCCCCTCCACTTT. This sequence encodes CASSGGQGRYGPLHF.

This chain joins TRBV9 and TRBJ2-5, with D unclear. The V and J ends lost 0 bases and 0 bases respectively, with 6 bases between them. This CDR3 comprises 14 residues. Germline-derived CDR1 and CDR2 are SGDLS and YYNGEE. The CDR3 region is CASSVGPNQETQYF. CDR3 nucleotides: TGTGCCAGCAGCGTAGGGCCCAACCAAGAGACCCAGTACTTC.

The gene calls are TRBV21-1 and TRBJ2-7; the listed D gene, TRBD1, was not tested against the DNA. TRBV21-1 is classified as a pseudogene. The CDR3 is made up of 15 amino acids. CDR3 in DNA: TGTGCCAGCAGCCCCCGTCGGACAGATTCCTACGAGCAGTACTTC. Residues: CASSPRRTDSYEQYF.

The J gene is TRBJ1-2, the V gene TRBV15; D gene ambiguous. The germline V and J ends were trimmed by 5 bases and 6 bases, with 16 bases remaining between them. The CDR3 runs 14 residues. The germline CDR1 and CDR2 sequences are LNHNV and YYDKDF (reference sequence). The CDR3 DNA is TGTGCCACCAGCGCCACTAGGGTGATCGATGGCTACACCTTC. It specifies CATSATRVIDGYTF. Full variable domain (outside the CDR3, taken from reference TRBV15 and TRBJ1-2): DAMVIQNPRYQVTQFGKPVTLSCSQTLNHNVMYWYQQKSSQAPKLLFHYYDKDFNNEADTPDNFQSRRPNTSFCFLDIRSPGLGDTAMYLCATSATRVIDGYTFGSGTRLTVV.

This sequence joins TRBV19 and TRBJ2-1; TRBD2 agrees at 12 bases. The CDR3 contains 17 residues. Trimming took 4 bases from V and 2 from J; bases not matched to a gene: 6. From germline, CDR1 is LNHDA and CDR2 SQIVND (reference sequence). This CDR3 reads CASSTSGRAGPYNEQFF. The CDR3 nucleotides read TGTGCCAGTAGTACTAGCGGGAGGGCCGGCCCCTACAATGAGCAGTTCTTC.

V usage is TRBV6-1 and J usage is TRBJ1-6, with D possibly being TRBD1 (6 bases). The germline V gene has CDR1 MNHNS and CDR2 SASEGT. The CDR3 totals 14 residues. V was shortened by 3 bases and J by 7 bases, with 10 bases between the two germline ends. The CDR3 loop is CASSERQGNSPLHF. Here the CDR3 DNA reads TGTGCCAGCAGTGAGCGTCAGGGGAATTCACCCCTCCACTTT.

The chain has TRBV18 and TRBJ1-3; 9 nucleotides line up with TRBD1. V shed 0 bases and J 2 bases; nucleotides not matched to a gene: 5. Germline CDR1 is KGHSH and CDR2 is LQKENI. This CDR3 comprises 17 residues. The CDR3 region is CASSPPGQGTTGNTIYF. In nucleotides, the CDR3 is TGTGCCAGCTCACCACCGGGACAGGGAACAACTGGAAACACCATATATTTT.

The chain employs TRBV11-2 and TRBJ2-7, with 8 bases fitting TRBD1. The CDR3 length is 14 residues. Germline V gene lookup returns CDR1 SGHAT and CDR2 FQNNGV. The V and J ends lost 1 base and 6 bases, in that order; junction bases with no gene match: 5. CDR3 amino acids: CASSLGQGAFEQYV. DNA of the CDR3: TGTGCCAGCAGCTTAGGTCAGGGGGCTTTCGAGCAGTACGTC.